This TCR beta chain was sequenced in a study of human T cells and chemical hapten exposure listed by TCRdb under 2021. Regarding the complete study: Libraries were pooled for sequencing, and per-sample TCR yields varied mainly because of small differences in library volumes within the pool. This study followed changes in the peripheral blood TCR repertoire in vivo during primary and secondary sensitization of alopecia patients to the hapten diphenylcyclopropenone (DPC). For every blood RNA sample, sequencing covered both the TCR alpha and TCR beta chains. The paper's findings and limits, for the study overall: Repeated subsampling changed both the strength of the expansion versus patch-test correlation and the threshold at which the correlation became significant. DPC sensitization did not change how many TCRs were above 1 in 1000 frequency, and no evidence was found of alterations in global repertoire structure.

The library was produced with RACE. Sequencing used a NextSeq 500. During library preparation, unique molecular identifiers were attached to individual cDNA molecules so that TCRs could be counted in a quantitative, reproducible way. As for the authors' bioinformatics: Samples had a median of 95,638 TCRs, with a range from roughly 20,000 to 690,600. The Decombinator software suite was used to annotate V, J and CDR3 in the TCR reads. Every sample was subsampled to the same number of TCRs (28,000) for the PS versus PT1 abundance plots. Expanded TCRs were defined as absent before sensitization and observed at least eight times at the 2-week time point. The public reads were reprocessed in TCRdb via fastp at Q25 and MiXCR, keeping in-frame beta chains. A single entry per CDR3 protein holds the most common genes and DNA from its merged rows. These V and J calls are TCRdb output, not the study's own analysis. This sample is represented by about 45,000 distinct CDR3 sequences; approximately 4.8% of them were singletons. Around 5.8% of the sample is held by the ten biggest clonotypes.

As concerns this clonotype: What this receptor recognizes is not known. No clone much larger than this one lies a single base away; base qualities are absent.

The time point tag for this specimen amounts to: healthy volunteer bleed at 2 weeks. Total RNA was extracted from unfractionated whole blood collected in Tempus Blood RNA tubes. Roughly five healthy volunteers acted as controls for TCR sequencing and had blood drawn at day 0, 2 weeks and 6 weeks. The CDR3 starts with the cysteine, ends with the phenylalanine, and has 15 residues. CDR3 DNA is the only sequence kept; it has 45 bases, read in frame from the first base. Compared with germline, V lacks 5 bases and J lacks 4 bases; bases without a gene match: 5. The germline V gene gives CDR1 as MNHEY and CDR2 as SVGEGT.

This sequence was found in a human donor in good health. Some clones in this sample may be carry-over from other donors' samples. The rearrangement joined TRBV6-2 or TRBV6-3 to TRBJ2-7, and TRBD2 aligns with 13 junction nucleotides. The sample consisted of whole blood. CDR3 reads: CASSPGLAGAYEQYF. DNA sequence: TGTGCCAGCAGTCCAGGACTAGCGGGAGCTTACGAGCAGTACTTC.